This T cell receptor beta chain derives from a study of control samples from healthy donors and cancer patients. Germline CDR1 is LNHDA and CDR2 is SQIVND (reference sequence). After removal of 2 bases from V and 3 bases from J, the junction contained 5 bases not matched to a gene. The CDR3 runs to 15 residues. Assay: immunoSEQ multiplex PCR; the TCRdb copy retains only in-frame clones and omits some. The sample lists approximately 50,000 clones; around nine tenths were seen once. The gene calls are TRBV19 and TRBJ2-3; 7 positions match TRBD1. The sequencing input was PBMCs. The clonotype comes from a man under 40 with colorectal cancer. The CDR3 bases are TGTGCCAGTAGTATACCGACAGGGTTAACAGATACGCAGTATTTT. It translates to CASSIPTGLTDTQYF.